This T cell receptor beta chain was sequenced during a study of response to subunit inactivated influenza vaccine. Study-wide results and caveats: After each seasonal influenza vaccination, few new T cells are recruited, the authors suggested.

About this clonotype: The target antigen is unknown.

Trimming took 4 bases from V and 6 from J; bases not matched to a gene: 2. The germline gives CDR1 SGHDT, CDR2 YYEEEE. CDR3 length: 13 residues. MiXCR, run by TCRdb on the RT-PCR reads, gives a single entry per CDR3 protein. The profile shows a few hundred thousand distinct CDR3 sequences, about a tenth of them singletons. The sample in question was PBMCs from blood, obtained 40 to 50 days after vaccination. The chain links TRBV5-6 to TRBJ2-5; 11 positions agree with TRBD2. The source of this sequence is a man in his fifties or sixties who received an inactivated influenza vaccine. The chain's CDR3 is CASSGTSGKTQYF. The CDR3 DNA is TGTGCCAGCAGCGGGACTAGCGGAAAGACCCAGTACTTC.